This TCR beta chain was found in a study of Graves' ophthalmopathy and Graves' hyperthyroidism. Study at large: A follow-up of 18 months without ophthalmopathy meant that hyperthyroidism was stable.

The CDR3 has 16 residues. The V gene end was trimmed by 5 bases and the J gene end by 9 bases; junction bases not matched to a gene: 15. Germline V gives CDR1 SNHLY, CDR2 FYNNEI. Amplification of the TCR beta CDR3 regions used RNA transcripts (as template). First-round RT-PCR with HTBI primers preceded a second-round multiplex PCR. TCRdb analysed the multiplex PCR reads with MiXCR anew, one entry per CDR3 protein. The data hold 580,000 or so distinct CDR3 sequences, with 39% observed a single time. The chain uses TRBV2 and TRBJ1-5; 8 bases line up with TRBD1. The source is an adult man with Graves' hyperthyroidism. The sequenced material came from peripheral blood or thyroid tissue (not recorded which). DNA for the CDR3: TGTGCCAGCAGTTACAGACTGGGACAGGAGAGGAGGCCCCAGCATTTT. Protein: CASSYRLGQERRPQHF. The entire variable domain, with the rest obtained from reference TRBV2 and TRBJ1-5, is as follows: EPEVTQTPSHQVTQMGQEVILRCVPISNHLYFYWYRQILGQKVEFLVSFYNNEISEKSEIFDDQFSVERPDGSNFTLKIRSTKLEDSAMYFCASSYRLGQERRPQHFGDGTRLSIL.